This passage covers 2 T cell receptor beta chains from one sample sequenced in a study of blood T cell repertoires in COVID-19. Sequencing was performed with immunoSEQ multiplex PCR; in TCRdb, only in-frame clones are kept and a portion is missing. This sample has 250,000 to 300,000 clones, with roughly 90% found just once. Sequencing was performed on peripheral blood. Receptors were obtained from a woman in her fifties or sixties who had recovered from COVID-19.

The CDR3 DNA follows: TGTGCCAGCGCCCCCCAAGGGGGGCCCCAGCATTTT. Translated: CASAPQGGPQHF. The gene calls are TRBV9 and TRBJ1-5, with TRBD1 as a possible D gene (6 bases). V was shortened by 7 bases and J by 9 bases, with 14 bases between the two germline ends. CDR3 length equals 12 residues. Germline CDR1 and CDR2: SGDLS and YYNGEE.

This sequence joins TRBV7-2 and TRBJ2-7; unclear D gene. Germline loops: CDR1 SGHTA, CDR2 FQGNSA. Trimming took off 3 bases at V and 0 bases at J, with 9 bases between the two ends. The CDR3 sequence is 14 residues long. This chain's CDR3 is CASSFGSSSYEQYF. In DNA form, the CDR3 reads TGTGCCAGCAGCTTTGGTAGTAGCTCCTACGAGCAGTACTTC.